Presented here are 2 T cell receptor beta chains from one specimen sequenced in a study of T cell responses to AZD1222 COVID-19 vaccine. The data were produced by immunoSEQ multiplex PCR, yet TCRdb's version contains in-frame clones alone and is incomplete. The data hold roughly 270,000 clones, with roughly 93% observed a single time. Here the sequenced sample was peripheral blood, taken 28 days after the second AZD1222 dose. These receptors were obtained from an adult who received the AZD1222 COVID-19 vaccine.

The J gene is TRBJ2-1, the V gene TRBV28; 7 nucleotides match TRBD2. V dropped 3 bases and J dropped 5; count of bases not matched to a gene: 7. This CDR3 region has 15 residues. The germline CDR1 and CDR2 sequences are MDHEN and SYDVKM. CDR3 in amino acids: CASSFRSGVHNEQFF. The CDR3 bases are TGTGCCAGCAGTTTTCGGAGCGGGGTACACAATGAGCAGTTCTTC.

The chain couples TRBV2 to TRBJ1-6; maybe TRBD1 (5 bases). The CDR3 contains 16 residues. Germline values: CDR1 SNHLY, CDR2 FYNNEI. With 0 bases removed from V and 10 bases from J, the gap between germline ends came to 16 bases. DNA of the CDR3: TGTGCCAGCAGTGAAGCGCTTCGGGGGGAGGAATCACCCCTCCACTTT. Residues: CASSEALRGEESPLHF.